A single sample gave rise to the 5 T cell receptor beta chains below, sequenced in a study of blood T cell repertoires in COVID-19 (dated by TCRdb to 2020 to 2022). The method behind the library was the immunoSEQ multiplex PCR assay. TCRdb stores this immuneACCESS table with in-frame sequences only. Part of the clones is absent; in the studies checked, under half of the shortfall reflects unresolved V genes, and no reason is known for the rest. The table for this sample lists 130,000 or so clones; over 75% of them were counted only once. The ten top clones hold more than 2% of the sample. Sequencing was carried out using peripheral blood. The receptors originated from a man between 65 and 85 years old with active COVID-19.

To note about this clone: The sample contains more than one DNA sequence encoding this CDR3. The rearrangement joins TRBV5-1 to TRBJ2-5; D is perhaps TRBD2 (6 bases). The V and J ends lost 0 bases and 2 bases respectively, with 8 bases between them. This CDR3 contains 14 residues. Germline lookup yields CDR1 SGHRS and CDR2 YFSETQ. The CDR3 spells CASSLAGGQETQYF. The CDR3 region has the DNA TGCGCCAGCAGCTTGGCAGGAGGGCAAGAGACCCAGTACTTC.

The rearrangement joins TRBV7-2 to TRBJ2-2, with TRBD2 matching over 10 bases. V lost 5 bases and J lost 4; bases outside the gene matches: 7. This CDR3 region has 16 residues. The germline V gene encodes CDR1 SGHTA and CDR2 FQGNSA. DNA for the CDR3: TGTGCCAGCAGCGATCTAGCGGGAGCTCTCACCGGGGAGCTGTTTTTT. Protein: CASSDLAGALTGELFF.

The genes are TRBV28 and TRBJ1-5; D remains unclear. The germline V and J ends were trimmed by 5 bases and 3 bases, with 11 bases remaining between them. CDR1 is MDHEN and CDR2 is SYDVKM in the germline V gene. This CDR3 has 14 amino acids. CDR3 region: CASSGHESNQPQHF. For the CDR3, the DNA is TGTGCCAGCAGTGGGCACGAGTCCAATCAGCCCCAGCATTTT.

The chain employs TRBV5-1 and TRBJ1-3; maybe TRBD1 (6 bases). Germline V gene sequence: CDR1 SGHRS, CDR2 YFSETQ. The CDR3 consists of 15 residues. Deletions cut 5 bases from V and 0 bases from J, with 12 bases between. CDR3 sequence (DNA): TGCGCCAGCAGGGACCGGGACAACTCTGGAAACACCATATATTTT. It translates to CASRDRDNSGNTIYF.

The chain is built from TRBV20-1 and TRBJ1-2, with 7 bases fitting TRBD1. After removal of 6 bases from V and 8 bases from J, the junction contained 6 bases not matched to a gene. The CDR3 runs to 11 residues. In germline, CDR1 is DFQATT, CDR2 SNEGSKA (reference sequence). CDR3 region: CSARGTAGYTF. The CDR3 DNA is TGCAGTGCCCGGGGGACAGCAGGCTACACCTTC.